A single TCR beta chain is shown here with its context. The sample originates from a study of blood T cell repertoires in COVID-19. This table comes from immunoSEQ multiplex PCR, and its TCRdb copy is limited to in-frame clones, with some not included. This table holds 300,000 to 400,000 clones, 75% to 90% found once. Germline-derived CDR1 and CDR2 are SNHLY and FYNNEI. CDR3 size: 16 residues. J was trimmed by 4 bases and V by 5 bases; bases with no gene match: 10. This rearrangement joins TRBV2 to TRBJ1-3, with TRBD1 matching over 8 bases. Sequencing was done on a sample of peripheral blood. This sequence originates from a woman aged 55-70 years with COVID-19, enrolled during active disease. Here the CDR3 DNA reads TGTGCCAGCAGTCGACAGGGGAAGGCAGGCGGAAACACCATATATTTT. This sequence encodes CASSRQGKAGGNTIYF.